This T cell receptor beta chain came from a study of PD-L1 blockade in urothelial cancer. On the study more broadly: Blood was evaluated 3 weeks (second dose) and 6 weeks after therapy began. Median T cell yield from blood was roughly 150,000.

The time point was: pretreatment peripheral blood. The patients' disease, urothelial carcinoma, was locally advanced or metastatic. Sample numbers ranged from 1 to 8 per patient, encompassing pretreatment and on-treatment collections. Germline V gene sequence: CDR1 SGHTA, CDR2 FQGNSA. CDR3 length equals 15 residues. With 3 bases removed from V and 11 bases from J, the gap between germline ends came to 20 bases. Libraries were prepared by immunoSEQ multiplex PCR; TCRdb keeps only in-frame clonotypes and omits some of them. The data hold about 93,000 clones, with around 90% observed a single time. The clonotype comes from a man aged 55 to 70 with urothelial cancer. This rearrangement joins TRBV7-2 to TRBJ1-5, with D perhaps matching TRBD1 (6 bases). Source: PBMCs, taken around atezolizumab (anti-PD-L1) treatment. CDR3 loop: CASSLGKEGVMAQHF. As DNA, the CDR3 is TGTGCCAGCAGCTTGGGCAAAGAGGGGGTTATGGCCCAGCATTTT.